This T cell receptor beta chain was documented in a study of blood T cell repertoires in COVID-19. Under the authors' procedure: Amplification of reference gene primers provided the estimated nucleated cell counts. Libraries were prepared by immunoSEQ multiplex PCR; TCRdb keeps only in-frame clonotypes and omits some of them. The D gene and trimming were derived from the DNA, and the V and J assignments and clone size from that table. Altogether fewer than 250,000 clones are present, roughly four fifths being singletons, with the ten largest covering about 4%. V was clipped by 10 bases and J by 4 bases; unmatched bases: 13. The CDR3 sequence is 15 residues long. CDR1 is MNHEY and CDR2 is SVGAGI in the germline V gene.

The TCR originated in a middle-aged man with acute or convalescent COVID-19. The chain is built from TRBV6-5 and TRBJ2-3; 8 nucleotides align to TRBD2. What was sequenced was peripheral blood. The CDR3 loop is CATKNRLASADTQYF. The CDR3 nucleotides are TGTGCCACCAAAAATCGACTAGCGTCGGCAGATACGCAGTATTTT.